The rows below give T cell receptor beta chains drawn from one sample of a study of blood T cell repertoires in COVID-19. Assay used: immunoSEQ multiplex PCR; TCRdb lists only in-frame clones, some missing. This sample has around 61,000 clones, with 80% to 85% found just once. Sequencing was carried out using peripheral blood. The receptors here all came from a man older than 75 with acute or convalescent COVID-19. The CDR3 runs from the conserved cysteine through the conserved F or W. The D gene is left open where the match is weak. Only part of the rows carry a size: once, few, many, or a class if the clone is expanded.

d_gene: TRBD2
v_gene: TRBV5-1
abundance: NA
j_gene: TRBJ2-1
len: 15
CDR3aa: CASSLEGTSESGPFF
CDR3nt: TGCGCCAGCAGCTTGGAAGGGACTAGTGAGAGTGGTCCGTTCTTC

d_gene: NA
v_gene: TRBV10-3
abundance: NA
j_gene: TRBJ2-1
len: 15
CDR3aa: CAISQLGMSYNEQFF
CDR3nt: TGTGCCATCAGTCAGCTCGGGATGTCCTACAATGAGCAGTTCTTC

d_gene: NA
v_gene: TRBV7-2
abundance: NA
j_gene: TRBJ2-3
len: 14
CDR3aa: CASSLSRGAATQYF
CDR3nt: TGTGCCAGCAGCTTAAGCAGGGGAGCCGCTACGCAGTATTTT

d_gene: NA
v_gene: TRBV9
abundance: NA
j_gene: TRBJ2-3
len: 15
CDR3aa: CASSVEGATTDTQYF
CDR3nt: TGTGCCAGCAGCGTAGAAGGGGCGACCACAGATACGCAGTATTTT

d_gene: NA
v_gene: TRBV12-1
abundance: many
j_gene: TRBJ1-1
len: 17
CDR3aa: CASSFTGTGQGSTEAFF
CDR3nt: TGTGCCAGCAGCTTTACCGGGACAGGGCAGGGTAGCACTGAAGCTTTCTTT

d_gene: NA
v_gene: TRBV7-3
abundance: NA
j_gene: TRBJ2-1
len: 14
CDR3aa: CASSLTGAGNEQFF
CDR3nt: TGTGCCAGCAGCTTAACTGGCGCGGGAAATGAGCAGTTCTTC

d_gene: NA
v_gene: TRBV4-2
abundance: NA
j_gene: TRBJ2-5
len: 15
CDR3aa: CASSQDPGGFETQYF
CDR3nt: TGTGCCAGCAGCCAAGATCCGGGTGGGTTTGAGACCCAGTACTTC

d_gene: NA
v_gene: TRBV18
abundance: NA
j_gene: TRBJ2-7
len: 14
CDR3aa: CASSPPSEIYEQYF
CDR3nt: TGTGCCAGCTCACCGCCTAGCGAAATATACGAGCAGTACTTC

d_gene: TRBD2
v_gene: TRBV7-2
abundance: NA
j_gene: TRBJ2-1
len: 14
CDR3aa: CASRSAGVYNEQFF
CDR3nt: TGTGCCAGTAGGTCGGCGGGGGTATACAATGAGCAGTTCTTC

d_gene: NA
v_gene: TRBV19
abundance: NA
j_gene: TRBJ1-4
len: 13
CDR3aa: CASSGGWSEKLFF
CDR3nt: TGTGCCAGTAGCGGGGGGTGGAGTGAAAAACTGTTTTTT

d_gene: NA
v_gene: TRBV29-1
abundance: NA
j_gene: TRBJ2-1
len: 12
CDR3aa: CSVEGLYNEQFF
CDR3nt: TGCAGCGTTGAAGGTCTCTACAATGAGCAGTTCTTC

d_gene: TRBD2
v_gene: TRBV7-9
abundance: NA
j_gene: TRBJ2-3
len: 19
CDR3aa: CASSFGATRTSLSTDTQYF
CDR3nt: TGTGCCAGCAGCTTTGGGGCCACTAGGACTAGCCTGAGCACAGATACGCAGTATTTT

d_gene: NA
v_gene: TRBV21-1
abundance: NA
j_gene: TRBJ1-2
len: 13
CDR3aa: CASSQTGPYGYTF
CDR3nt: TGTGCCAGCAGTCAGACAGGGCCCTATGGCTACACCTTC

d_gene: TRBD1
v_gene: TRBV11-2
abundance: NA
j_gene: TRBJ2-7
len: 13
CDR3aa: CASSDRGVGAVHF
CDR3nt: TGTGCCAGCAGCGACAGGGGCGTAGGAGCAGTACACTTC

d_gene: NA
v_gene: TRBV27
abundance: NA
j_gene: TRBJ1-5
len: 14
CDR3aa: CASSLTGPNQPQHF
CDR3nt: TGTGCCAGCAGTTTAACAGGACCCAATCAGCCCCAGCATTTT

d_gene: TRBD1
v_gene: TRBV10-3
abundance: NA
j_gene: TRBJ2-7
len: 14
CDR3aa: CAISLRTGEYEQYF
CDR3nt: TGTGCCATCAGTTTAAGGACAGGGGAATACGAGCAGTACTTC

d_gene: TRBD2
v_gene: TRBV7-8
abundance: NA
j_gene: TRBJ2-3
len: 16
CDR3aa: CASSRGLAGSTDTQYF
CDR3nt: TGTGCCAGCAGCCGTGGACTAGCGGGAAGCACAGATACGCAGTATTTT

d_gene: TRBD2
v_gene: TRBV28
abundance: NA
j_gene: TRBJ2-5
len: 15
CDR3aa: CASSAGLAEQETQYF
CDR3nt: TGTGCCAGCAGTGCGGGACTAGCGGAACAAGAGACCCAGTACTTC

d_gene: TRBD1
v_gene: TRBV20-1
abundance: NA
j_gene: TRBJ1-1
len: 14
CDR3aa: CSASTDRANTEAFF
CDR3nt: TGCAGTGCTAGTACTGACAGGGCGAACACTGAAGCTTTCTTT

d_gene: NA
v_gene: TRBV7-2
abundance: many
j_gene: TRBJ1-6
len: 15
CDR3aa: CASSLALGEGSPLHF
CDR3nt: TGTGCCAGCAGCTTAGCCCTAGGGGAAGGCTCACCCCTCCACTTT

d_gene: NA
v_gene: TRBV6-7
abundance: NA
j_gene: TRBJ2-1
len: 14
CDR3aa: CASSYRVRSYEQFF
CDR3nt: TGTGCCAGCAGTTACCGGGTTAGGAGCTATGAGCAGTTCTTC

d_gene: NA
v_gene: TRBV3-1/TRBV3-2
abundance: NA
j_gene: TRBJ2-7
len: 11
CDR3aa: CASSQAHEQYF
CDR3nt: TGTGCCAGCAGCCAAGCTCACGAGCAGTACTTC

d_gene: TRBD1
v_gene: TRBV18
abundance: NA
j_gene: TRBJ1-4
len: 16
CDR3aa: CASSPGQVALNEKLFF
CDR3nt: TGTGCCAGCTCACCGGGACAGGTCGCACTGAATGAAAAACTGTTTTTT

d_gene: NA
v_gene: TRBV11-2
abundance: NA
j_gene: TRBJ2-5
len: 16
CDR3aa: CASSLISPGVGETQYF
CDR3nt: TGTGCCAGCAGCTTAATTTCCCCGGGAGTCGGAGAGACCCAGTACTTC

d_gene: NA
v_gene: TRBV11-2
abundance: once
j_gene: TRBJ1-2
len: 13
CDR3aa: CASSPQKEYGYTF
CDR3nt: TGTGCCAGCAGCCCGCAGAAAGAATATGGCTACACCTTC

d_gene: TRBD2
v_gene: TRBV7-9
abundance: once
j_gene: TRBJ2-1
len: 17
CDR3aa: CASSLTSGGTAYNEQFF
CDR3nt: TGTGCCAGCAGCCTGACTAGCGGGGGGACGGCCTACAATGAGCAGTTCTTC

d_gene: NA
v_gene: TRBV3-1/TRBV3-2
abundance: few
j_gene: TRBJ1-1
len: 13
CDR3aa: CASSLQGPAEAFF
CDR3nt: TGTGCCAGCAGCTTACAGGGCCCCGCTGAAGCTTTCTTT

d_gene: TRBD1
v_gene: TRBV7-2
abundance: NA
j_gene: TRBJ2-3
len: 14
CDR3aa: CASSSGQGTDTQYF
CDR3nt: TGTGCCAGCAGCTCAGGACAGGGCACAGATACGCAGTATTTT

d_gene: NA
v_gene: TRBV10-3
abundance: NA
j_gene: TRBJ2-3
len: 14
CDR3aa: CAISESRDLDTQYF
CDR3nt: TGTGCCATCAGTGAGTCGAGGGACTTAGATACGCAGTATTTT

d_gene: TRBD1
v_gene: TRBV7-8
abundance: many
j_gene: TRBJ2-7
len: 13
CDR3aa: CASRGGREFEQYF
CDR3nt: TGTGCCAGCAGAGGGGGCAGGGAGTTCGAGCAGTACTTC

d_gene: NA
v_gene: TRBV28
abundance: once
j_gene: TRBJ2-7
len: 14
CDR3aa: CASSVRRDAYEQYF
CDR3nt: TGTGCCAGCAGTGTCCGGCGGGACGCCTACGAGCAGTACTTC

d_gene: TRBD1
v_gene: TRBV5-8
abundance: medium-sized
j_gene: TRBJ1-5
len: 15
CDR3aa: CASSLWTGGNQPQHF
CDR3nt: TGTGCCAGCAGCTTGTGGACAGGGGGCAATCAGCCCCAGCATTTT

d_gene: NA
v_gene: TRBV11-2
abundance: once
j_gene: TRBJ1-1
len: 12
CDR3aa: CASSLRGSTAFF
CDR3nt: TGTGCCAGCAGCTTGAGAGGGTCCACCGCTTTCTTT

d_gene: TRBD1
v_gene: TRBV7-9
abundance: NA
j_gene: TRBJ1-1
len: 19
CDR3aa: CASSSTPEGTDYMNTEAFF
CDR3nt: TGTGCCAGCAGTTCAACACCGGAAGGGACAGACTACATGAACACTGAAGCTTTCTTT

d_gene: NA
v_gene: TRBV6-5
abundance: NA
j_gene: TRBJ1-2
len: 12
CDR3aa: CASSSQVDGYTF
CDR3nt: TGTGCCAGCAGTTCCCAGGTGGATGGCTACACCTTC

d_gene: NA
v_gene: TRBV5-1
abundance: NA
j_gene: TRBJ2-7
len: 13
CDR3aa: CASSLDIVGEQYF
CDR3nt: TGCGCCAGCAGCTTGGACATTGTTGGCGAGCAGTACTTC

d_gene: TRBD1
v_gene: TRBV18
abundance: NA
j_gene: TRBJ2-1
len: 14
CDR3aa: CASSPGTAYNEQFF
CDR3nt: TGTGCCAGCTCACCAGGGACAGCCTACAATGAGCAGTTCTTC

d_gene: TRBD1
v_gene: TRBV2
abundance: NA
j_gene: TRBJ1-5
len: 13
CDR3aa: CASSQDRNQPQHF
CDR3nt: TGTGCCAGCAGTCAGGACAGGAATCAGCCCCAGCATTTT

d_gene: TRBD1
v_gene: TRBV2
abundance: NA
j_gene: TRBJ1-1
len: 14
CDR3aa: CASSPDRVGTEAFF
CDR3nt: TGTGCCAGCAGTCCAGACAGGGTAGGGACTGAAGCTTTCTTT

d_gene: TRBD2
v_gene: TRBV9
abundance: NA
j_gene: TRBJ2-3
len: 16
CDR3aa: CASSAQLGLDTDTQYF
CDR3nt: TGTGCCAGCAGCGCGCAGCTCGGACTAGACACAGATACGCAGTATTTT

d_gene: NA
v_gene: TRBV5-1
abundance: few
j_gene: TRBJ2-7
len: 15
CDR3aa: CASSSKQGTPYEQYF
CDR3nt: TGCGCCAGCAGCTCGAAACAGGGAACCCCCTACGAGCAGTACTTC

d_gene: TRBD2
v_gene: TRBV6-5
abundance: NA
j_gene: TRBJ2-2
len: 14
CDR3aa: CASTYRRELGELFF
CDR3nt: TGTGCCAGCACCTACAGGCGGGAGTTGGGGGAGCTGTTTTTT

d_gene: NA
v_gene: TRBV27
abundance: NA
j_gene: TRBJ1-2
len: 13
CDR3aa: CASSLRRGYGYTF
CDR3nt: TGTGCCAGCAGTTTAAGGCGGGGGTATGGCTACACCTTC

d_gene: TRBD1
v_gene: TRBV14
abundance: NA
j_gene: TRBJ1-4
len: 17
CDR3aa: CASSLELKRTGIKKLFF
CDR3nt: TGTGCCAGCAGCCTCGAATTGAAGCGGACAGGGATAAAAAAACTGTTTTTT

d_gene: TRBD1
v_gene: TRBV28
abundance: few
j_gene: TRBJ1-2
len: 13
CDR3aa: CASTPQGDYGYTF
CDR3nt: TGTGCCAGCACCCCACAGGGGGACTATGGCTACACCTTC

d_gene: NA
v_gene: TRBV4-3
abundance: NA
j_gene: TRBJ1-6
len: 14
CDR3aa: CASSQAWAESPLHF
CDR3nt: TGCGCCAGCAGCCAAGCTTGGGCTGAGTCACCCCTCCACTTT

d_gene: TRBD1
v_gene: TRBV4-1
abundance: NA
j_gene: TRBJ1-2
len: 14
CDR3aa: CASSRTTGGYGYTF
CDR3nt: TGCGCCAGCAGTCGAACGACAGGGGGCTATGGCTACACCTTC

d_gene: TRBD2
v_gene: TRBV11-2
abundance: NA
j_gene: TRBJ2-7
len: 15
CDR3aa: CASSVGVAGGYEQYF
CDR3nt: TGTGCCAGCAGCGTCGGCGTAGCGGGGGGCTACGAGCAGTACTTC

d_gene: NA
v_gene: TRBV15
abundance: NA
j_gene: TRBJ1-1
len: 15
CDR3aa: CATSRDGTSAFGAFF
CDR3nt: TGTGCCACCAGCAGAGACGGGACTTCTGCTTTTGGGGCTTTCTTT

d_gene: TRBD1
v_gene: TRBV11-3
abundance: NA
j_gene: TRBJ1-6
len: 14
CDR3aa: CASSLRGTGSPLHF
CDR3nt: TGTGCCAGCAGCTTGCGGGGGACAGGCTCACCCCTCCACTTT

d_gene: TRBD1
v_gene: TRBV11-1
abundance: NA
j_gene: TRBJ2-7
len: 12
CDR3aa: CASSPDRGEQYF
CDR3nt: TGTGCCAGCAGCCCGGACAGGGGTGAGCAGTACTTC

d_gene: NA
v_gene: TRBV7-9
abundance: NA
j_gene: TRBJ2-1
len: 14
CDR3aa: CASSLDTRHNEQFF
CDR3nt: TGTGCCAGCAGCTTGGACACTCGCCACAATGAGCAGTTCTTC

d_gene: TRBD1
v_gene: TRBV18
abundance: NA
j_gene: TRBJ1-1
len: 17
CDR3aa: CASSPGDRGRGNTEAFF
CDR3nt: TGTGCCAGCTCACCGGGCGACAGGGGGCGCGGGAACACTGAAGCTTTCTTT